The present TCR beta chain was sequenced within a study of T cells in localized non-small cell lung cancer. Profiled with immunoSEQ multiplex PCR; TCRdb holds only in-frame clones, not every one. Of about 70,000 clones detected, 65% to 85% appear once; the ten largest clones hold around 1.3%. The sequence was collected from a female donor older than 55 with stage I lung adenocarcinoma. The starting material was peripheral blood, obtained before any cancer treatment.

CDR3 residues: CASSAQGQGVEAFF. The CDR3 DNA follows: TGTGCCAGCAGCGCCCAAGGACAGGGGGTTGAAGCTTTCTTT. The V call is TRBV9, the J call TRBJ1-1; 10 nucleotides agree with TRBD1. J gave up 7 bases and V 3 bases, and 6 bases lay outside the gene matches. The length of the CDR3 is 14 residues. The germline V gene encodes CDR1 SGDLS and CDR2 YYNGEE.